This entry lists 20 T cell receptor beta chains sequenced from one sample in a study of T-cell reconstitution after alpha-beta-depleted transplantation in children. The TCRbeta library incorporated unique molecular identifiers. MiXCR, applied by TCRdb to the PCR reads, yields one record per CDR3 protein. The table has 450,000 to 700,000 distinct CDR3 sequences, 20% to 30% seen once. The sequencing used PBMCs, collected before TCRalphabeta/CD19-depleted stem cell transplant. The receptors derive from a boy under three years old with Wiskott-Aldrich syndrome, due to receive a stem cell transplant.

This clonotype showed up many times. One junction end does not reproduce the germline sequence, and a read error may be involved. The CDR3 region has the DNA TGTGCCAGCAGCTTAGCGAGTCTGAACACTGAAGCTTTCTTT. It translates to CASSLASLNTEAFF. The chain couples TRBV5-1 to TRBJ1-1, with D hard to call. This CDR3 has 14 residues. CDR1 and CDR2 (germline): SGHRS, YFSETQ. The full variable domain, its missing parts supplied by reference TRBV5-1 and TRBJ1-1, is KAGVTQTPRYLIKTRGQQVTLSCSPISGHRSVSWYQQTPGQGLQFLFEYFSETQRNKGNFPGRFSGRQFSNSRSEMNVSTLELGDSALYLCASSLASLNTEAFFGQGTRLTVV.

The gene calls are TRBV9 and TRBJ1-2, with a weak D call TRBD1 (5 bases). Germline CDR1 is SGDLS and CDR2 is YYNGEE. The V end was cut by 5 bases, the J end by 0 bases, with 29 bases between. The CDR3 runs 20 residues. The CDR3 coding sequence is TGTGCCAGCAGAGGGCCGATTCGAGAGGCAGGACAAACCCCTAACTATGGCTACACCTTC. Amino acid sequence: CASRGPIREAGQTPNYGYTF.

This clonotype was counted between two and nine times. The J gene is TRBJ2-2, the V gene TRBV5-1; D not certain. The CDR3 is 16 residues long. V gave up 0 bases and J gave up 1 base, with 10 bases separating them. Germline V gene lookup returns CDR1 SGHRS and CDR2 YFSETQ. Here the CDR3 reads CASSLGGVGNTGELFF. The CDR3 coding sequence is TGCGCCAGCAGCTTGGGAGGAGTAGGGAACACCGGGGAGCTGTTTTTT.

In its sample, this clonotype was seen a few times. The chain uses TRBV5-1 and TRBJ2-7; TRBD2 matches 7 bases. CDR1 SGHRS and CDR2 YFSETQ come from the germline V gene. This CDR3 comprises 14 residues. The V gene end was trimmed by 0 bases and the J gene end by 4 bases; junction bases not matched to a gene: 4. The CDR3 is CASSLVRGLYEQYF. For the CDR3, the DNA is TGCGCCAGCAGCTTGGTCCGGGGACTATACGAGCAGTACTTC.

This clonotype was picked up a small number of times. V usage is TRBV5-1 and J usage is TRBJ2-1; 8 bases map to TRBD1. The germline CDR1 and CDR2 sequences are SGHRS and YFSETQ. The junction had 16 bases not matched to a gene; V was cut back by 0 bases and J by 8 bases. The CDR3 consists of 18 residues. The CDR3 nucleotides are TGCGCCAGCAGCTTGGAGGGTTTACGCAGGGGGCTTCGGGATGAGCAGTTCTTC. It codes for CASSLEGLRRGLRDEQFF.

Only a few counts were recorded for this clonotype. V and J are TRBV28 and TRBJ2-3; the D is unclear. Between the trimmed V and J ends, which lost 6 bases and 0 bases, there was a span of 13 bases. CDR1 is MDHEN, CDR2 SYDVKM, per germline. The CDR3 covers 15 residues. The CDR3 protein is CASSQGGYSTDTQYF. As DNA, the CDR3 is TGTGCCAGCAGCCAAGGTGGCTATAGCACAGATACGCAGTATTTT. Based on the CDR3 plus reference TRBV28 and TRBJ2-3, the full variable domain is DVKVTQSSRYLVKRTGEKVFLECVQDMDHENMFWYRQDPGLGLRLIYFSYDVKMKEKGDIPEGYSVSREKKERFSLILESASTNQTSMYLCASSQGGYSTDTQYFGPGTRLTVL.

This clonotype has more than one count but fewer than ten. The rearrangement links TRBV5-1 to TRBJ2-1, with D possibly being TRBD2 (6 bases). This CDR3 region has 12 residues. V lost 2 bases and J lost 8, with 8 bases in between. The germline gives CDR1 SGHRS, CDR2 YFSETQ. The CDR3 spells CASSFGGHEQFF. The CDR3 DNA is TGCGCCAGCAGCTTCGGAGGGCATGAGCAGTTCTTC.

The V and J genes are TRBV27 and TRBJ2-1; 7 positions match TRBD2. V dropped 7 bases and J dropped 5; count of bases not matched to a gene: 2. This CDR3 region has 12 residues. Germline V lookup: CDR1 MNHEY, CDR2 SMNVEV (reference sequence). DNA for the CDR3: TGTGCCAGCAATGCGGGGGACAATGAGCAGTTCTTC. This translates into CASNAGDNEQFF.

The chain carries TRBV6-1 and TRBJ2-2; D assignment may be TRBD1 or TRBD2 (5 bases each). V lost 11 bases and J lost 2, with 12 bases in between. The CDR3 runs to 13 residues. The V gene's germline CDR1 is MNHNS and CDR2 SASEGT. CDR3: CADRDRNTGELFF. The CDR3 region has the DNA TGTGCCGACCGGGACCGAAACACCGGGGAGCTGTTTTTT.

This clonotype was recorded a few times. CDR3 bases: TGTGCCTGGAGTGTCGGCAGGGACTACGAGCAGTACTTC. Translated: CAWSVGRDYEQYF. The genes are TRBV30 and TRBJ2-7, with D possibly matching TRBD1 (5 bases). The CDR3 extends over 13 amino acids. Trimming left V 0 bases short and J 3 bases short, with 9 bases between. Germline V gene data show CDR1 as GTSNPN and CDR2 as SVGIG (reference sequence).

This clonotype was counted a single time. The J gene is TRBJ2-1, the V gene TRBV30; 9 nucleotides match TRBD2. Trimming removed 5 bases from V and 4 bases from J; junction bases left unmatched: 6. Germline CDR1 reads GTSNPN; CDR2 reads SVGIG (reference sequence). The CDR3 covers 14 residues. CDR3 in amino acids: CAWGLAGIYNEQFF. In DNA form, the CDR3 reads TGTGCCTGGGGCCTAGCGGGAATTTACAATGAGCAGTTCTTC.

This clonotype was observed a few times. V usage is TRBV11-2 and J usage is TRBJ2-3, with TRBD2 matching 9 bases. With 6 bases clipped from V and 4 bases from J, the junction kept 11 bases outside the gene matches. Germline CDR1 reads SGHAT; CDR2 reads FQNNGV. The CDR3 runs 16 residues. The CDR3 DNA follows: TGTGCCAGCAGACTTAGCGGGAGAAGACCCCCAGATACGCAGTATTTT. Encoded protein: CASRLSGRRPPDTQYF.

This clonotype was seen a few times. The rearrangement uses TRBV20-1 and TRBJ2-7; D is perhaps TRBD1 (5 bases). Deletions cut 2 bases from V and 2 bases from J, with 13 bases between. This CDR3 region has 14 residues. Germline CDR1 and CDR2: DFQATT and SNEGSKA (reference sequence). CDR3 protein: CSARRQGAPYEQYF. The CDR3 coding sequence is TGCAGTGCTAGAAGGCAGGGTGCCCCCTACGAGCAGTACTTC.

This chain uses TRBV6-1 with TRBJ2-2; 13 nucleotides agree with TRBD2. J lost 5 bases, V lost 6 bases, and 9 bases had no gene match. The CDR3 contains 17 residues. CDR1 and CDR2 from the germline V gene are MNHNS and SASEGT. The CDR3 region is CASSPDVLAGGTGELFF. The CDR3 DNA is TGTGCCAGCAGCCCAGATGTACTAGCGGGAGGGACCGGGGAGCTGTTTTTT.

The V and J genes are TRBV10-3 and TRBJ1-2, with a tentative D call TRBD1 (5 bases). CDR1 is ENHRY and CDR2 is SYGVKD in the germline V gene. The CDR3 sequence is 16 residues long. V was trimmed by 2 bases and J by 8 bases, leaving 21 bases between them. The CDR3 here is CAISEQGRRGSRGYTF. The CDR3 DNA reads TGTGCCATCAGTGAGCAAGGAAGGAGGGGAAGTCGGGGCTACACCTTC.

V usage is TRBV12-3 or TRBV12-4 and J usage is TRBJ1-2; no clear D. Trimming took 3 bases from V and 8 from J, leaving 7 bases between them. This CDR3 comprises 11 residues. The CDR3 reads CASSLNIGYTF. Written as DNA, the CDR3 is TGTGCCAGCAGTTTGAACATCGGCTACACCTTC.

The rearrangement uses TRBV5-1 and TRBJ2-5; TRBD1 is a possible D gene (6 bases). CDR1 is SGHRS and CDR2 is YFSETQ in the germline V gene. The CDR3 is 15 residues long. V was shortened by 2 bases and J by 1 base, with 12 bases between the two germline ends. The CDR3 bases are TGCGCCAGCAGCTTTACAGGGATTCTCCAAGAGACCCAGTACTTC. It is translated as CASSFTGILQETQYF.

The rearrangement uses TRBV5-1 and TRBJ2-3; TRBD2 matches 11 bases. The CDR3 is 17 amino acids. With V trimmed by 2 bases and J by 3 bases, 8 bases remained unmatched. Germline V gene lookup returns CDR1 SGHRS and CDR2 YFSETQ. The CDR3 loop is CASSFALLAGATDTQYF. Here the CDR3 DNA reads TGCGCCAGCAGCTTCGCCTTACTAGCGGGAGCTACAGATACGCAGTATTTT.

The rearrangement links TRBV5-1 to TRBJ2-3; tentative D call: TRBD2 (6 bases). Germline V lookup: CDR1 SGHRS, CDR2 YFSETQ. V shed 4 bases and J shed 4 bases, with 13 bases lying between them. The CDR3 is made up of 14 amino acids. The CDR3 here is CASSTGLRADTQYF. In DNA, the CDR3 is TGCGCCAGCAGCACGGGACTTAGGGCAGATACGCAGTATTTT.

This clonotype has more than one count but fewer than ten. The CDR3 protein is CSAEREGHTDTQYF. The CDR3 bases are TGCAGTGCTGAGCGGGAGGGCCACACAGATACGCAGTATTTT. The chain joins TRBV20-1 to TRBJ2-3, with 10 nucleotides matching TRBD2. The CDR3 totals 14 residues. Looked up from germline, CDR1 is DFQATT and CDR2 is SNEGSKA (reference sequence). V lost 5 bases, J lost 2 bases, and 4 bases stayed unmatched.